Each of the 13 T cell receptor beta chains below was sequenced from the same sample in a study of shared clonotypes between healthy human individuals. TCRdb keeps only in-frame clones here, not all; method: immunoSEQ multiplex PCR. Of about a million clones in the sample, 60% to 80% were seen once. What was sequenced was memory CD4+ T cells from PBMCs. Subset denoted: CD45RA-negative fraction. The source is a man younger than 35 in good health. Some clones in this sample may be carry-over from other donors' samples.

CDR3 residues: CAWSGPPDTEAFF. For the CDR3, the DNA is TGTGCCTGGAGTGGACCCCCTGACACTGAAGCTTTCTTT. The V and J genes are TRBV30 and TRBJ1-1, with unresolved D. V was clipped by 1 base and J by 3 bases, with 9 bases between them. Germline V CDR1 and CDR2: GTSNPN, SVGIG (reference sequence). This CDR3 contains 13 residues.

This clone has ten or more counts. CDR3 in amino acids: CASRKGASGSANTGELFF. The DNA for the CDR3 is TGTGCCAGCAGGAAGGGAGCTAGCGGGAGCGCGAACACCGGGGAGCTGTTTTTT. This rearrangement joins TRBV28 to TRBJ2-2; the match to TRBD2 covers 10 bases. Germline CDR1 is MDHEN and CDR2 is SYDVKM. The ends lost 6 bases at V and 0 bases at J; junction bases unmatched: 10. The CDR3 runs to 18 residues.

This clone was counted between two and nine times. The rearrangement links TRBV19 to TRBJ2-1; no clear D gene. The length of the CDR3 is 16 residues. Trimming removed 3 bases at V and 2 bases at J, with 14 bases between. Germline V gene lookup returns CDR1 LNHDA and CDR2 SQIVND (reference sequence). The CDR3 reads CASSMSRGTTYNEQFF. The CDR3 DNA is TGTGCCAGTAGTATGTCTCGAGGTACAACCTACAATGAGCAGTTCTTC.

The chain carries TRBV7-2 and TRBJ1-5; D gene uncertain. The CDR3 contains 14 residues. CDR1 SGHTA and CDR2 FQGNSA come from the germline V gene. Trimming left V 1 base short and J 4 bases short, with 8 bases between. The CDR3 sequence is CASSLVGVNQPQHF. CDR3 DNA sequence: TGTGCCAGCAGCTTAGTCGGAGTTAATCAGCCCCAGCATTTT.

Of note for this clone: This sample also contains other DNA sequences that code for the same CDR3. CDR3 protein: CASSTYTDTQYF. The CDR3 coding sequence is TGTGCCAGCAGTACCTATACAGATACGCAGTATTTT. This sequence joins TRBV28 and TRBJ2-3; D remains unclear. The germline CDR1 and CDR2 sequences are MDHEN and SYDVKM. Between the trimmed V and J ends, which lost 5 bases and 3 bases, there was a span of 6 bases. The CDR3 has 12 residues.

This clone has only a few counts. This chain uses TRBV10-3 with TRBJ2-7, with TRBD2 matching over 13 bases. V gave up 7 bases and J gave up 4 bases; unmatched junction bases: 4. CDR1 is ENHRY, CDR2 SYGVKD, per germline. The CDR3 consists of 14 residues. This CDR3 reads CAITATSGRYEQYF. The CDR3 region has the DNA TGTGCCATCACCGCGACTAGCGGGAGGTACGAGCAGTACTTC.

This clone occurred once. The rearrangement links TRBV5-1 to TRBJ2-5; either TRBD1 or TRBD2 may supply D (5 bases each). Per germline, CDR1 SGHRS and CDR2 YFSETQ. CDR3 length: 14 amino acids. With 5 bases removed from V and 0 bases from J, the gap between germline ends came to 11 bases. CDR3 nucleotides: TGCGCCAGCAGTTGGGACCGGGACCAAGAGACCCAGTACTTC. It is translated as CASSWDRDQETQYF.

The chain has TRBV7-8 and TRBJ1-4; TRBD1 is a possible D gene (5 bases). The ends were cut back, 5 bases at V and 7 bases at J, with 14 bases in the middle. CDR3 length: 14 amino acids. In germline, CDR1 is SGHVS, CDR2 FQNEAQ. The CDR3 loop reads CASSPEWGSEKLFF. Here the CDR3 DNA reads TGTGCCAGCAGCCCGGAGTGGGGCAGTGAAAAACTGTTTTTT.

The genes are TRBV11-2 and TRBJ1-3; D is ambiguous. The CDR3 has 13 amino acids. V was shortened by 7 bases and J by 4 bases, with 11 bases between the two germline ends. In germline, CDR1 is SGHAT, CDR2 FQNNGV. As DNA, the CDR3 is TGTGCCAGCAACCCACTTAGGGGAAACACCATATATTTT. Translated: CASNPLRGNTIYF.

Remarks on this clone: One end of the junction varies from germline; a read error may be responsible. Here the CDR3 reads CASSLMQGANAEAFF. The CDR3 DNA follows: TGTGCCAGCAGCTTAATGCAGGGGGCGAACGCTGAAGCTTTCTTT. V gene TRBV7-9 combines with J gene TRBJ1-1, with 8 bases that match TRBD1. The germline gives CDR1 SEHNR, CDR2 FQNEAQ (reference sequence). The CDR3 sequence is 15 residues long.

The CDR3 DNA reads TGTGCCAGCAGCCGGGACAGTGGTGAGCAGTTCTTC. Residues: CASSRDSGEQFF. This chain links TRBV7-2 with TRBJ2-1; 7 positions match TRBD1. The germline CDR1 and CDR2 sequences are SGHTA and FQGNSA. This CDR3 has 12 residues. Trimming removed 5 bases from V and 9 bases from J; junction bases left unmatched: 4.

This chain connects TRBV28 to TRBJ1-4, with D maybe TRBD1 (5 bases). Germline loops: CDR1 MDHEN, CDR2 SYDVKM. Trimming removed 5 bases at V and 0 bases at J, with 7 bases between. There are 14 residues in the CDR3. CDR3 DNA: TGTGCCAGCAGTCGGACAACAACTAATGAAAAACTGTTTTTT. This codes for CASSRTTTNEKLFF.

The chain joins TRBV28 to TRBJ2-7; TRBD2 matches 8 bases. The CDR3 spans 16 residues. Germline V gene lookup returns CDR1 MDHEN and CDR2 SYDVKM. J lost 3 bases, V lost 9 bases, and 16 bases had no gene match. The chain's CDR3 is CASKVAGTVRSYEQYF. Here the CDR3 DNA reads TGTGCCAGTAAAGTAGCGGGAACGGTCCGCAGCTACGAGCAGTACTTC.